Listed here are 30 T cell receptor beta chains from one sample, sequenced in a study of cytomegalovirus exposure and HLA in healthy donors. With 60 Vbeta and 13 Jbeta primers, the PCR was carried out. Measured with immunoSEQ multiplex PCR; TCRdb has only the in-frame clones, and not every one. The sample yields 90,000 to 120,000 clones, 65% to 85% seen once. The sequenced sample was PBMCs. These TCRs come from a man aged 25 to 40 in good health and CMV-seronegative.

Only a few counts were recorded for this clone. V and J are TRBV5-6 and TRBJ2-7; D is ambiguous. The length of the CDR3 is 13 residues. The germline V gene encodes CDR1 SGHDT and CDR2 YYEEEE. With 1 base removed from V and 3 bases from J, the gap between germline ends came to 8 bases. The CDR3 sequence: CASSLRDDYEQYF. Here the CDR3 DNA reads TGTGCCAGCAGCTTGAGAGATGACTACGAGCAGTACTTC.

This chain uses TRBV6-4 with TRBJ2-2; possible D gene TRBD2, 7 bases. The V end lost 0 bases, the J end lost 11 bases, and 13 bases lay between the germline ends. Germline V gene data show CDR1 as MRHNA and CDR2 as SNTAGT. The CDR3 contains 14 residues. CDR3 sequence (DNA): TGTGCCAGCAGTGACTCCTTAGGGGGGGCCGAGCTGTTTTTT. Protein: CASSDSLGGAELFF.

This chain joins TRBV7-8 and TRBJ2-3; TRBD1 matches at 10 bases. The germline gives CDR1 SGHVS, CDR2 FQNEAQ. Unmatched junction bases numbered 5, after V lost 5 bases and J lost 3 bases. The CDR3 loop spans 15 amino acids. The CDR3 coding sequence is TGTGCCAGCAGCCTCGGGACAGGGGAAACAGATACGCAGTATTTT. Amino acids: CASSLGTGETDTQYF.

The chain links TRBV6-1 to TRBJ1-4, with D uncertain. This CDR3 is 14 amino acids long. The germline V and J ends were trimmed by 4 bases and 0 bases, with 6 bases remaining between them. The V gene's germline CDR1 is MNHNS and CDR2 SASEGT. The CDR3 loop reads CASSVQSTNEKLFF. The CDR3 DNA follows: TGTGCCAGCAGTGTACAATCAACTAATGAAAAACTGTTTTTT.

This chain joins TRBV5-6 and TRBJ2-7, with 10 bases that match TRBD2. The CDR3 has 14 residues. Trimming cost V 3 bases and J 3 bases; bases outside gene matches: 3. In germline, CDR1 is SGHDT, CDR2 YYEEEE. The CDR3 region has the DNA TGTGCCAGCAGCTACGGGACTAGCGTCTACGAGCAGTACTTC. Translated: CASSYGTSVYEQYF. Looking up the rest from reference TRBV5-6 and TRBJ2-7 gives the full variable domain: DAGVTQSPTHLIKTRGQQVTLRCSPKSGHDTVSWYQQALGQGPQFIFQYYEEEERQRGNFPDRFSGHQFPNYSSELNVNALLLGDSALYLCASSYGTSVYEQYFGPGTRLTVT.

This sequence joins TRBV19 and TRBJ2-3, with TRBD2 matching 8 bases. V was clipped by 7 bases and J by 9 bases; unmatched bases: 12. The CDR3 is made up of 14 amino acids. Germline values: CDR1 LNHDA, CDR2 SQIVND (reference sequence). The CDR3 DNA follows: TGTGCCAGTAACCAAGGAGCAGTAGCGGGAACGCAGTATTTT. It is translated as CASNQGAVAGTQYF.

CDR3 sequence: CASSPQGAPLEAFF. CDR3 nucleotides: TGTGCCAGCTCACCTCAGGGGGCCCCACTGGAAGCTTTCTTT. The rearrangement joins TRBV18 to TRBJ1-1, with 8 bases aligning to TRBD1. The CDR3 has 14 amino acids. The trim removed 3 bases at V and 8 bases at J, leaving 8 bases unmatched. CDR1 is KGHSH, CDR2 LQKENI, per germline.

This clone was found once. The V call is TRBV6-6, the J call TRBJ2-7; tentatively, D is TRBD1 (6 bases). The CDR3 covers 15 residues. The germline gives CDR1 MNHNY, CDR2 SVGAGI (reference sequence). V lost 2 bases and J lost 4, with 15 bases in between. DNA for the CDR3: TGTGCCAGCAGTTACGGGGCAGGGGCGTTGTACGAGCAGTACTTC. Encoded protein: CASSYGAGALYEQYF.

The J gene is TRBJ1-1, the V gene TRBV6-1, with 10 bases that match TRBD1. CDR3 size: 14 residues. V trimming: 6 bases; J trimming: 8 bases; junction bases outside the gene matches: 9. Germline assignment: CDR1 MNHNS and CDR2 SASEGT. CDR3 nucleotides: TGTGCCAGCAGACCCGGGACAGGGGAACTAGAAGCTTTCTTT. This sequence encodes CASRPGTGELEAFF.

The chain carries TRBV20-1 and TRBJ1-5; D gene unclear. Germline V lookup: CDR1 DFQATT, CDR2 SNEGSKA (reference sequence). CDR3 size: 11 residues. The V gene lost 6 bases and the J gene lost 12 bases, with 15 bases spanning the gap. The CDR3 nucleotides are TGCAGTGCGCCCGACACGCACCACCAGCATTTT. This translates into CSAPDTHHQHF.

V is TRBV10-3 and J is TRBJ2-7; D is uncertain. Germline V gene sequence: CDR1 ENHRY, CDR2 SYGVKD. This CDR3 is 12 amino acids long. Trimming stripped 2 bases from V and 6 bases from J, with 8 bases between. The DNA for the CDR3 is TGTGCCATCAGTGAGGTCACGAGCGAGCAGTACTTC. As protein: CAISEVTSEQYF.

The rearrangement links TRBV10-3 to TRBJ2-7, with D possibly TRBD1 on 5 matching bases. Germline loops: CDR1 ENHRY, CDR2 SYGVKD. This CDR3 has 15 residues. The germline V and J ends were trimmed by 0 bases and 6 bases, with 15 bases remaining between them. CDR3 sequence: CAISESAGYGFEQYF. The DNA of the CDR3 is TGTGCCATCAGTGAGTCGGCAGGGTATGGGTTCGAGCAGTACTTC.

The genes are TRBV2 and TRBJ2-3; 9 nucleotides agree with TRBD2. In germline, CDR1 is SNHLY, CDR2 FYNNEI. Losses at the gene ends were 2 bases for V and 4 bases for J; bases not matched to a gene: 10. This CDR3 is built from 17 residues. Written as DNA, the CDR3 is TGTGCCAGCAGTGAAATAAGGCTGCGGGGGGGTCCAGATACGCAGTATTTT. Residues: CASSEIRLRGGPDTQYF.

The genes are TRBV6-5 and TRBJ1-2, with 12 bases identical to TRBD1. Trimming cost V 5 bases and J 7 bases; bases outside gene matches: 2. Per the germline V gene, CDR1 is MNHEY and CDR2 is SVGAGI. This CDR3 spans 13 amino acids. CDR3 nucleotides: TGTGCCAGCAGTGGGACAGGGGGCTCTGGCTACACCTTC. It codes for CASSGTGGSGYTF.

This clone was detected only a few times. V and J are TRBV20-1 and TRBJ2-7, with a possible D match to TRBD1 (5 bases). V lost 7 bases and J lost 5, with 12 bases in between. Germline lookup yields CDR1 DFQATT and CDR2 SNEGSKA (reference sequence). The CDR3 has 11 amino acids. The CDR3 sequence is CSGLSRDEQYF. Here the CDR3 DNA reads TGCAGTGGACTTAGCAGGGACGAGCAGTACTTC.

This chain uses TRBV4-1 with TRBJ2-1, with D unresolved. In germline, CDR1 is MGHRA, CDR2 YSYEKL. The length of the CDR3 is 16 residues. V lost 1 base, J lost 3 bases, and 13 bases lay in between. The CDR3 loop reads CASSQGLETFYNEQFF. CDR3 sequence (DNA): TGCGCCAGCAGCCAAGGGCTGGAGACCTTCTACAATGAGCAGTTCTTC.

The chain carries TRBV9 and TRBJ2-1; perhaps TRBD2 as D (5 bases). Germline CDR1 and CDR2: SGDLS and YYNGEE. V lost 4 bases and J 0 bases, leaving 11 bases between the germline ends. This CDR3 has 15 residues. CDR3 amino acids: CASSTHTSSYNEQFF. In nucleotides, the CDR3 is TGTGCCAGCAGCACCCATACTAGCTCCTACAATGAGCAGTTCTTC. The full variable domain, its missing parts supplied by reference TRBV9 and TRBJ2-1, is DSGVTQTPKHLITATGQRVTLRCSPRSGDLSVYWYQQSLDQGLQFLIQYYNGEERAKGNILERFSAQQFPDLHSELNLSSLELGDSALYFCASSTHTSSYNEQFFGPGTRLTVL.

The chain uses TRBV4-2 and TRBJ2-3; TRBD1 is a possible D gene (6 bases). Germline-derived CDR1 and CDR2 are LGHNA and YNFKEQ. This CDR3 has 17 residues. V dropped 0 bases and J dropped 6 bases, with 19 bases sitting between them. As DNA, the CDR3 is TGTGCCAGCAGCCAAGAACGACCAGGGGCCCCATACGATACGCAGTATTTT. Translating it yields CASSQERPGAPYDTQYF.

This clone appeared a single time. The rearrangement joins TRBV6-5 to TRBJ2-1, with 11 bases matching TRBD2. CDR3 size: 15 residues. In germline, CDR1 is MNHEY, CDR2 SVGAGI. Trimming took 6 bases from V and 4 from J; bases not matched to a gene: 5. The chain's CDR3 is CASSTSGGPYNEQFF. CDR3 DNA sequence: TGTGCCAGCAGCACTAGCGGGGGCCCTTACAATGAGCAGTTCTTC.

A few counts support this clone. V and J are TRBV7-9 and TRBJ1-5; 7 bases fit TRBD1. The germline V gene encodes CDR1 SEHNR and CDR2 FQNEAQ (reference sequence). The CDR3 sequence is 15 residues long. The V and J ends lost 5 bases and 0 bases, in that order; junction bases with no gene match: 4. CDR3 region: CASSQGDGSNQPQHF. CDR3 DNA: TGTGCCAGCAGCCAGGGGGACGGTAGCAATCAGCCCCAGCATTTT.

CDR3 amino acids: CASYHRGNNEKLFF. CDR3 in DNA: TGTGCCTCGTACCACAGGGGAAATAATGAAAAACTGTTTTTT. V gene TRBV30 combines with J gene TRBJ1-4; 7 nucleotides align to TRBD1. The CDR3 is 14 amino acids. Germline V gives CDR1 GTSNPN, CDR2 SVGIG (reference sequence). V gave up 7 bases and J gave up 4 bases; unmatched junction bases: 9.

This clone appeared once. J is TRBJ2-5 and V is TRBV30, with D possibly being TRBD2 (6 bases). There are 13 residues in the CDR3. Trimming removed 0 bases at V and 5 bases at J, with 10 bases between. CDR1 and CDR2 from the germline V gene are GTSNPN and SVGIG (reference sequence). The CDR3, as DNA: TGTGCCTGGAGTGTTCGGGGGTGGGAGACCCAGTACTTC. It encodes CAWSVRGWETQYF.

The chain employs TRBV7-2 and TRBJ2-4, with 9 bases lining up with TRBD2. Losses at the gene ends were 4 bases for V and 3 bases for J; bases not matched to a gene: 1. Germline V gene lookup returns CDR1 SGHTA and CDR2 FQGNSA. The CDR3 spans 14 residues. The CDR3 loop is CASSSTSGKNIQYF. The CDR3 nucleotides read TGTGCCAGCAGCTCGACTAGCGGCAAAAACATTCAGTACTTC.

This rearrangement joins TRBV29-1 to TRBJ1-2; weak D call: TRBD1 (5 bases). CDR3 size: 11 residues. V gave up 8 bases and J gave up 8 bases, with 15 bases separating them. The germline gives CDR1 SQVTM, CDR2 ANQGSEA. The CDR3 loop reads CSTGADGGYTF. The CDR3 bases are TGCAGCACTGGGGCAGACGGGGGCTACACCTTC.

The chain carries TRBV2 and TRBJ2-2; the D gene is possibly TRBD1 (5 bases). The germline V gene encodes CDR1 SNHLY and CDR2 FYNNEI. This CDR3 has 17 residues. V lost 1 base to trimming and J lost 8 bases, with 20 bases between them. The chain's CDR3 is CASSEVKGSLFRGELFF. The DNA of the CDR3 is TGTGCCAGCAGTGAAGTAAAGGGGTCCCTGTTCCGAGGGGAGCTGTTTTTT. The full variable domain, with the rest looked up from reference TRBV2 and TRBJ2-2, is EPEVTQTPSHQVTQMGQEVILRCVPISNHLYFYWYRQILGQKVEFLVSFYNNEISEKSEIFDDQFSVERPDGSNFTLKIRSTKLEDSAMYFCASSEVKGSLFRGELFFGEGSRLTVL.

This clone occurred once. The gene calls are TRBV6-4 and TRBJ2-1; the match to TRBD2 covers 8 bases. This CDR3 has 15 amino acids. Germline V lookup: CDR1 MRHNA, CDR2 SNTAGT. The V segment lost 3 bases and the J segment 5 bases; nucleotides outside the gene matches: 6. In DNA form, the CDR3 reads TGTGCCAGCAGTGAGATGCGGGGGGCAAACAATGAGCAGTTCTTC. It translates to CASSEMRGANNEQFF.

This sequence joins TRBV28 and TRBJ1-1, with 11 bases fitting TRBD1. Germline values: CDR1 MDHEN, CDR2 SYDVKM. J was trimmed by 5 bases and V by 2 bases; bases with no gene match: 4. The CDR3 consists of 15 residues. The CDR3 here is CASSLPGTGGTEAFF. In nucleotides, the CDR3 is TGTGCCAGCAGTTTACCTGGGACAGGGGGGACTGAAGCTTTCTTT.

The chain combines TRBV19 with TRBJ2-7, with TRBD1 identical over 8 bases. Germline V gene data show CDR1 as LNHDA and CDR2 as SQIVND (reference sequence). Trimming cost V 5 bases and J 3 bases; bases outside gene matches: 6. The CDR3 has 14 amino acids. The CDR3 sequence is CASSSGTGLYEQYF. CDR3 DNA: TGTGCCAGTAGTTCAGGGACAGGCCTCTACGAGCAGTACTTC.

The chain carries TRBV9 and TRBJ2-1; TRBD2 matches at 7 bases. The CDR3 loop spans 12 amino acids. In germline, CDR1 is SGDLS, CDR2 YYNGEE. J lost 5 bases, V lost 4 bases, and 0 bases had no gene match. CDR3 amino acids: CASSREDNEQFF. DNA for the CDR3: TGTGCCAGCAGCCGGGAGGACAATGAGCAGTTCTTC.

The CDR3 sequence is CASSQEPGLDTDTQYF. For the CDR3, the DNA is TGCGCCAGCAGCCAAGAACCGGGACTAGATACAGATACGCAGTATTTT. V usage is TRBV4-1 and J usage is TRBJ2-3, with 8 bases fitting TRBD2. The germline gives CDR1 MGHRA, CDR2 YSYEKL. The ends lost 0 bases at V and 3 bases at J; junction bases unmatched: 5. CDR3 length: 16 amino acids.